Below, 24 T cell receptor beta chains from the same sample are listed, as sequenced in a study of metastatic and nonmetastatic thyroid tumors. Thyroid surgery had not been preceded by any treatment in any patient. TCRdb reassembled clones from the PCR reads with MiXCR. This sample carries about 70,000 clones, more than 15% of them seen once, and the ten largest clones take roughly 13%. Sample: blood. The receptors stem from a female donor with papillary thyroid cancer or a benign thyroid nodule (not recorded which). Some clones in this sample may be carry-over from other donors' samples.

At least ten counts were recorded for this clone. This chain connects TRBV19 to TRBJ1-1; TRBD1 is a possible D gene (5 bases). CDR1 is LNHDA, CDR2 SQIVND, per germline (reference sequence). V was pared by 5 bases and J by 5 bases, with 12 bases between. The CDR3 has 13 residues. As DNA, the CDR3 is TGTGCCAGTAGTCTCAGGGAGTGGACTGAAGCTTTCTTT. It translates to CASSLREWTEAFF.

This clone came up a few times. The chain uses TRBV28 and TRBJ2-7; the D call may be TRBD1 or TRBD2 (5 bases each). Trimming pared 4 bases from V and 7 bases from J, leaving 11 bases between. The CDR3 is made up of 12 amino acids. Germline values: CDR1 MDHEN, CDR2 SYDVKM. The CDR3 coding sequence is TGTGCCAGCAGTTACCGGGACCGGGAGCAGTACTTC. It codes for CASSYRDREQYF.

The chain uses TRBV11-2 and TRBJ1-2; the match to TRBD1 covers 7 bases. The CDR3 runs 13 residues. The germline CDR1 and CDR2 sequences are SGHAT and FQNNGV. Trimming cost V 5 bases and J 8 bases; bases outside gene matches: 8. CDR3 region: CASSRGAGGGYTF. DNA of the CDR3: TGTGCCAGCAGCCGAGGGGCAGGGGGGGGCTACACCTTC.

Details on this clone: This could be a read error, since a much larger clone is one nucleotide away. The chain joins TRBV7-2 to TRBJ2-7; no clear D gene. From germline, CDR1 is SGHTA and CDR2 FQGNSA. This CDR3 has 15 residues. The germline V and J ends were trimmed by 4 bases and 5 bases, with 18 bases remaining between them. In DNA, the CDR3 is TGTGCCAGCAGCTACCTTGGGTGCAGGCCCCACGAGCAGTACTTC. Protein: CASSYLGCRPHEQYF.

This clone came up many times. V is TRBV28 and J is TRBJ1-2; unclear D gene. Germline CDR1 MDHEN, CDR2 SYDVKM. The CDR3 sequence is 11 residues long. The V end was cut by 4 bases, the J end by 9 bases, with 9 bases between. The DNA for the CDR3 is TGTGCCAGCAGTTCTAGTTTACGCTACACCTTC. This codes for CASSSSLRYTF.

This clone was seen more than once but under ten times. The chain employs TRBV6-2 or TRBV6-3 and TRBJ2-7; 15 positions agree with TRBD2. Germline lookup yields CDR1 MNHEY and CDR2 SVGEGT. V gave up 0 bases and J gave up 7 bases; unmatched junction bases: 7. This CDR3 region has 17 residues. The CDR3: CASSYSWTSGRAREQYF. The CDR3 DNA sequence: TGTGCCAGCAGTTACTCGTGGACTAGCGGGAGGGCGAGGGAGCAGTACTTC.

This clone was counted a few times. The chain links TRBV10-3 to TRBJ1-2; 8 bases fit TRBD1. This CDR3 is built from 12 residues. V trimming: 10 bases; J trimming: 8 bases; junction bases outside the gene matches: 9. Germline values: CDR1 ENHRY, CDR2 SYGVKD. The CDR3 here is CATRQGRAGYTF. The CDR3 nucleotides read TGTGCCACCCGACAGGGGAGGGCGGGCTACACCTTC.

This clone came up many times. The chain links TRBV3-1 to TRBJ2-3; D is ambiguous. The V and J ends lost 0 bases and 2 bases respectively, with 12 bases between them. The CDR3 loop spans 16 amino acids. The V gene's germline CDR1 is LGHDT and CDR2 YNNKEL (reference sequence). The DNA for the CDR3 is TGTGCCAGCAGCCAAGATCGGTCTCCCTCCACAGATACGCAGTATTTT. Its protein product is CASSQDRSPSTDTQYF.

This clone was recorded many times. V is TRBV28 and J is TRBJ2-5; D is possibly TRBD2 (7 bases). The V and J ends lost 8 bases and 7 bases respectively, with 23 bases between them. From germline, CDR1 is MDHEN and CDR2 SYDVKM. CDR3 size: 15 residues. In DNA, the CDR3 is TGTGCCAGCTTTAACGGTCAGGGGACTATTGGGACCCAGTACTTC. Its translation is CASFNGQGTIGTQYF.

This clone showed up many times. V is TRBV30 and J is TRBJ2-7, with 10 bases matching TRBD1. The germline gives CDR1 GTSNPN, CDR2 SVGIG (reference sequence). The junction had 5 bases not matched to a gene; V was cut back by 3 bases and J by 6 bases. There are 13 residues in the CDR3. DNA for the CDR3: TGTGCCTGGAGAAGACAGGGGGCGGGCGAGCAGTACTTC. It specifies CAWRRQGAGEQYF.

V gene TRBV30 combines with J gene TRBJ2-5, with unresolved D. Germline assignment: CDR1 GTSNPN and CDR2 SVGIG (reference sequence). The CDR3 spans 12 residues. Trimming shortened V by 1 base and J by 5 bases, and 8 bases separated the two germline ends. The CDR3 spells CAWSETGETQYF. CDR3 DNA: TGTGCCTGGAGTGAAACGGGCGAGACCCAGTACTTC.

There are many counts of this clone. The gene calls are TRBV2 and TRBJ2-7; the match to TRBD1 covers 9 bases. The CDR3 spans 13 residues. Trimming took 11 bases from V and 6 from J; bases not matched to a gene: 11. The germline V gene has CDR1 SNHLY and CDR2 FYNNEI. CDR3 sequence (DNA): TGTGCCTCCAACCGGGACAGGGCTCGCGAGCAGTACTTC. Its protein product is CASNRDRAREQYF. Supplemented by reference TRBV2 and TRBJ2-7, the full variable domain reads EPEVTQTPSHQVTQMGQEVILRCVPISNHLYFYWYRQILGQKVEFLVSFYNNEISEKSEIFDDQFSVERPDGSNFTLKIRSTKLEDSAMYFCASNRDRAREQYFGPGTRLTVT.

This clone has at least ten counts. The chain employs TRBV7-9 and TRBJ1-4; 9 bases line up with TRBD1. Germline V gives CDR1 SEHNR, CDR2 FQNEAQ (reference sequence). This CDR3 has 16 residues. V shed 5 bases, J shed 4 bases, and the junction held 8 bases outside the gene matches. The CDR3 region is CASSRTGTGNNEKLFF. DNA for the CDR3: TGTGCCAGCAGCAGAACCGGGACAGGGAATAATGAAAAACTGTTTTTT.

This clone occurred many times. The chain's CDR3 is CASSVTSALAGETQYF. The CDR3 nucleotides are TGTGCCAGCAGCGTAACTAGCGCCTTAGCGGGGGAGACCCAGTACTTC. V gene TRBV9 combines with J gene TRBJ2-5; 8 nucleotides line up with TRBD2. This CDR3 spans 16 amino acids. The J segment lost 5 bases and the V segment lost 1 base, leaving 10 bases of the junction unmatched. CDR1 SGDLS and CDR2 YYNGEE come from the germline V gene.

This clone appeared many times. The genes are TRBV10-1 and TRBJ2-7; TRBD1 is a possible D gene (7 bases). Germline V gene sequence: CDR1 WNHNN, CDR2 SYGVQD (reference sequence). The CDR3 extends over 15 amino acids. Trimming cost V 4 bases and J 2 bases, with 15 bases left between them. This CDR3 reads CASSGQGGSPYEQYF. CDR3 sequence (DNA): TGCGCCAGCAGTGGGCAGGGGGGCTCTCCCTACGAGCAGTACTTC.

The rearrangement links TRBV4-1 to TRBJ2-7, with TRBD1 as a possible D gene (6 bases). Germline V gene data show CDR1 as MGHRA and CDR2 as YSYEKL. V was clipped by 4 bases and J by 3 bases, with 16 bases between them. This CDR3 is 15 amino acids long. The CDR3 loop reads CASSPGTGLRYEQYF. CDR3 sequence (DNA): TGCGCCAGCAGCCCCGGAACAGGGTTGCGCTACGAGCAGTACTTC.

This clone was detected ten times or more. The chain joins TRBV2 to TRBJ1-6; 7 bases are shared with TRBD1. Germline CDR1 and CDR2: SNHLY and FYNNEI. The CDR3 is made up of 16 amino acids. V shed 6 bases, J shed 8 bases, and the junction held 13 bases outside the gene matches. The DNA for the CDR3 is TGTGCCAGCAGCACCCATGGAGGAGGGGGCGATTCACCCCTCCACTTT. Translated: CASSTHGGGGDSPLHF.

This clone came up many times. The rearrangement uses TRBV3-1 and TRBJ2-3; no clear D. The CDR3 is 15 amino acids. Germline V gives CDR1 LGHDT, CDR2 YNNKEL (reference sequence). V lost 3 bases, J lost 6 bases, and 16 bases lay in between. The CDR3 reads CASSHRTLPRDTQYF. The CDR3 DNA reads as TGTGCCAGCAGCCACCGAACGTTACCGAGGGATACGCAGTATTTT.

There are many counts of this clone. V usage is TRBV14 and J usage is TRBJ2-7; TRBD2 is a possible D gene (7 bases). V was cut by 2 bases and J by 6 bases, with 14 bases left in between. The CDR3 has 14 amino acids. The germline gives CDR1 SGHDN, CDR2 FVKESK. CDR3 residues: CASSQSPGGVEQYF. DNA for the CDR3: TGTGCCAGCAGCCAATCACCGGGGGGCGTCGAGCAGTACTTC.

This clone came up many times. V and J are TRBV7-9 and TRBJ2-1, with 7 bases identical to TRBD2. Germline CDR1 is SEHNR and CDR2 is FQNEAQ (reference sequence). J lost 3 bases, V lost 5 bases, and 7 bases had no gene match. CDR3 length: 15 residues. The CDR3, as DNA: TGTGCCAGCAGCCATACTAGCGAACTCTACAATGAGCAGTTCTTC. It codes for CASSHTSELYNEQFF.

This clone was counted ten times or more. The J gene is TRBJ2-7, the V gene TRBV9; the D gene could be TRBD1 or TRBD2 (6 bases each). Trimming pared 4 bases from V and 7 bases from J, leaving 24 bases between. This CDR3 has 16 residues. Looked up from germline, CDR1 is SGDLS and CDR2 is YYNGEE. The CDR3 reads CASSPRAWGALSEQYF. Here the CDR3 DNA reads TGTGCCAGCAGCCCCCGCGCATGGGGGGCGTTGAGTGAGCAGTACTTC.

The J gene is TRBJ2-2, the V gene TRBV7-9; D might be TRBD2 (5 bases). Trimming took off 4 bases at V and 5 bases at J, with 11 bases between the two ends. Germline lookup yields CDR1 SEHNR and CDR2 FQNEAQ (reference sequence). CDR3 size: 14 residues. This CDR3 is CASSWGAGTGELFF. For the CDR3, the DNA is TGTGCCAGCAGCTGGGGAGCCGGGACCGGGGAGCTGTTTTTT.

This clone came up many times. The CDR3 loop reads CASSLAGQGLNTEAFF. As DNA, the CDR3 is TGTGCCAGCAGCTTGGCCGGACAGGGGTTGAACACTGAAGCTTTCTTT. This chain joins TRBV5-5 and TRBJ1-1; 9 nucleotides agree with TRBD1. After removal of 0 bases from V and 0 bases from J, the junction contained 3 bases not matched to a gene. Germline assignment: CDR1 SGHKS and CDR2 YYEKEE (reference sequence). The CDR3 has 16 amino acids.

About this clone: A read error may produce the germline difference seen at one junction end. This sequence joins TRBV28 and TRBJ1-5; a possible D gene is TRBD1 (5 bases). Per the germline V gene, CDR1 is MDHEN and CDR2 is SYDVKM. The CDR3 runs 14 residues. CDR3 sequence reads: CASSSRVGNQPHHF. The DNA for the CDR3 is TGTGCCAGCAGCAGCAGGGTGGGCAATCAGCCCCATCATTTT.